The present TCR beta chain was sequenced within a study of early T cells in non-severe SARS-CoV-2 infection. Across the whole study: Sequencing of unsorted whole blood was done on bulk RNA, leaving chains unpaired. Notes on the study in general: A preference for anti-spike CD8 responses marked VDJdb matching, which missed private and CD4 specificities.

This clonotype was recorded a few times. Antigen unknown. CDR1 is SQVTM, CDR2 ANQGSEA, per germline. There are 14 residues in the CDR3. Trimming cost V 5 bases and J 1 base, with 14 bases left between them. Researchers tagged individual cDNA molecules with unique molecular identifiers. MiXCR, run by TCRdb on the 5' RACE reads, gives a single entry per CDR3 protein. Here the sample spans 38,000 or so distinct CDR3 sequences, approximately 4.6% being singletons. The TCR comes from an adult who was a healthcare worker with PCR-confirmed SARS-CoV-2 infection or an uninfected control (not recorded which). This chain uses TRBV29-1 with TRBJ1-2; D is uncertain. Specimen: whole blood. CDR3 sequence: CSVFSGPFNYGYTF. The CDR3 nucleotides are TGCAGCGTTTTCAGTGGGCCTTTTAACTATGGCTACACCTTC.